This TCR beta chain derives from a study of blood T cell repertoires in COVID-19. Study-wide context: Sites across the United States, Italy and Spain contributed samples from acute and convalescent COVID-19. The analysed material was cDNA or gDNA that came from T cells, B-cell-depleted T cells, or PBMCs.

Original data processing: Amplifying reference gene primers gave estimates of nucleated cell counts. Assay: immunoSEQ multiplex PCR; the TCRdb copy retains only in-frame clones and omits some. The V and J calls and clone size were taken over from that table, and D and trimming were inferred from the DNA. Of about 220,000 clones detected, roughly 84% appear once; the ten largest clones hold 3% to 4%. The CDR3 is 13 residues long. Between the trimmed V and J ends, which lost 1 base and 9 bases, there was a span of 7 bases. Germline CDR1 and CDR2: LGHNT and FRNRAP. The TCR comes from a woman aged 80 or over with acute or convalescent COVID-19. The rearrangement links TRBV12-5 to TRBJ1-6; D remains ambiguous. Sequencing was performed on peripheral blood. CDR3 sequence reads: CASGLEEFSPLHF. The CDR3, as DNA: TGTGCTAGTGGTTTGGAGGAGTTTTCACCCCTCCACTTT.